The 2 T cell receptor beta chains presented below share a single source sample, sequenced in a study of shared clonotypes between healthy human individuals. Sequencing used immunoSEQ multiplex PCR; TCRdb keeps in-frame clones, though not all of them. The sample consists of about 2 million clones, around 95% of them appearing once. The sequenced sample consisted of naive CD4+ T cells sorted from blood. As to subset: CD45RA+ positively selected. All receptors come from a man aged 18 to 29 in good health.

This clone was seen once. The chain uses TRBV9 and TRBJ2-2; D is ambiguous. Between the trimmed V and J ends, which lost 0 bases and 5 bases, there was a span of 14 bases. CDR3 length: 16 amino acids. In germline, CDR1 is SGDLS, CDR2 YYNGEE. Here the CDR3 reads CASSVAPRKETGELFF. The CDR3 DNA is TGTGCCAGCAGCGTAGCTCCCAGAAAGGAGACCGGGGAGCTGTTTTTT. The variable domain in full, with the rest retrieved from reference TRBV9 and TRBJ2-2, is DSGVTQTPKHLITATGQRVTLRCSPRSGDLSVYWYQQSLDQGLQFLIQYYNGEERAKGNILERFSAQQFPDLHSELNLSSLELGDSALYFCASSVAPRKETGELFFGEGSRLTVL.

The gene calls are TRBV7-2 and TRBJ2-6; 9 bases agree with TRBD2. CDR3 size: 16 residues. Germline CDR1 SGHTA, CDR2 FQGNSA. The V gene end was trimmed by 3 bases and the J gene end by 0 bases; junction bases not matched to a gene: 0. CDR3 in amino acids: CASSFSGGSGANVLTF. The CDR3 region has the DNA TGTGCCAGCAGCTTTAGCGGGGGCTCTGGGGCCAACGTCCTGACTTTC. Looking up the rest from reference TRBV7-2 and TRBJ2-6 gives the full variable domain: GAGVSQSPSNKVTEKGKDVELRCDPISGHTALYWYRQSLGQGLEFLIYFQGNSAPDKSGLPSDRFSAERTGGSVSTLTIQRTQQEDSAVYLCASSFSGGSGANVLTFGAGSRLTVL.